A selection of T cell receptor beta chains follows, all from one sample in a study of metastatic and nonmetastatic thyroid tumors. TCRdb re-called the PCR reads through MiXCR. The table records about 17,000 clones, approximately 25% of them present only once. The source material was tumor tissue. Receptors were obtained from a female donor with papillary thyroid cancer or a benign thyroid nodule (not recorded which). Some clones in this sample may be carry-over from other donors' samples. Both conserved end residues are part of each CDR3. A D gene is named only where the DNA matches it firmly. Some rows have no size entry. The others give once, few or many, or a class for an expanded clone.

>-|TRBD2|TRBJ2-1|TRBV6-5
TGTGCCAGCAGTTACTGGACTAGCTCCCCCTCCTACAATGAGCAGCTCTTC
CASSYWTSSPSYNEQLF
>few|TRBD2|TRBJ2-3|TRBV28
TGTGCCAGCAGGGCCCCGGGACTAGCGGACACAGATACGCAGTATTTT
CASRAPGLADTDTQYF
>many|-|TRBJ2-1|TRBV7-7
TGTGCTAGCAGCTTGGGCACAGGCGACTTCAGAAATGAGCAGTTCTTC
CASSLGTGDFRNEQFF
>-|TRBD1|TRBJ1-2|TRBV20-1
TGCAGTGCTAGAGCGGGACAGCTCTATGGCTACACCTTC
CSARAGQLYGYTF
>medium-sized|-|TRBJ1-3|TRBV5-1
TGCGCCAGCAGCTTGGGACCAGGCTTCTCTGGAAACACCATATATTTT
CASSLGPGFSGNTIYF
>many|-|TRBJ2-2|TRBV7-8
TGTGCCAGCAGCCAGGCCGGTTCTTCGTGGAACACCGGGGAGCTGTTTTTT
CASSQAGSSWNTGELFF
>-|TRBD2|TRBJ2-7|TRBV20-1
TGCAGTGCTAGAGGACTAGCGGGGAGGAGCTCCTACGAGCAGTACTTC
CSARGLAGRSSYEQYF
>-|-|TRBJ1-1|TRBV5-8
TGTGCCAGCATCTTTTTAACAGGGTGGGATGTGGAAGCTTTCTTT
CASIFLTGWDVEAFF
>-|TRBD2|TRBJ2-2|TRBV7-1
TGTGCCAGCAGCTCACCGGGACTAGCGGGCCGTGCGAACACCGGGGAGCTGTTTTTT
CASSSPGLAGRANTGELFF
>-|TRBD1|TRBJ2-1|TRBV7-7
TGTGCTAGCAGCTTAGAGGCAGGGGGCGGGGAGTACAATGAGCAGTTCTTC
CASSLEAGGGEYNEQFF
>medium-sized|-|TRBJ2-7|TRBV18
TGTGCCAGCTCCCTACGACCCCACGAGCAGTACTTC
CASSLRPHEQYF
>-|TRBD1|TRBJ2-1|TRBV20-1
TGCAGTGCTAGAGATGAGGGGGCATCCCACAATGAGCAGTTCTTC
CSARDEGASHNEQFF
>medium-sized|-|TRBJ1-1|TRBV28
TGTGCCAGCAGTTCCGGGAACACTGAAGCTTTCTTT
CASSSGNTEAFF
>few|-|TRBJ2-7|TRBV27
TGTGCCAGCAGTCCAGGGGCACAGGGTTACAACGAGCAGTACTTC
CASSPGAQGYNEQYF
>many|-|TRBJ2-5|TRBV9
TGTGCCAGCAGCGTAGAATGGACGGAAGAGACCCAGTACTTC
CASSVEWTEETQYF
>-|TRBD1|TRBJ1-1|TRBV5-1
TGCGCCAGCAGGAATATGGACAGGGCACGTGAAGCTTTCTTT
CASRNMDRAREAFF
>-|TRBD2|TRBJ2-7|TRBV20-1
TGCAGTTCTGTGACTAGCGGGAGAGTGAGGGAGCAGTACTTC
CSSVTSGRVREQYF
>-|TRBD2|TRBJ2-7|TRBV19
TGTGCCAGTAGTCTGGAGTCTAGCGGTCACTACGAGCAGTACTTC
CASSLESSGHYEQYF
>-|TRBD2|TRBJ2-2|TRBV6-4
TGTGCCAGCAGTGACGGTAGCGGGAACGGGGAGCTGTTTTTT
CASSDGSGNGELFF
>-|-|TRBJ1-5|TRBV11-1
TGTGCCAGCAGCTTAGAGGTGGTGTTGTTGGGTCAGCCCCAGCATTTT
CASSLEVVLLGQPQHF
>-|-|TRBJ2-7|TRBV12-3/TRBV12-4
TGTGCCAGCAGTCCGACAGGTTGGGGATACGAGCAGTACTTC
CASSPTGWGYEQYF
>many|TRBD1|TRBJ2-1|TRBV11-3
TGTGCCAGCAGCTCCCCTCTCCAGGGGGACAATGAGCAGTTCTTC
CASSSPLQGDNEQFF
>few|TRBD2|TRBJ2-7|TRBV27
TGTGCCAGCAGTCCCCTAGCGGGAGGATCCCAATCCCACGCCTACGAGCAGTACTTC
CASSPLAGGSQSHAYEQYF
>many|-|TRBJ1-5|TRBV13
TGTGCCAGCAGGAAGGCGCTTCTCTCAGATACGCAGCATTTT
CASRKALLSDTQHF
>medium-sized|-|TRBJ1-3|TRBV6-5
TGTGCCAGCAGTTACTATGAGGGCTCTGGAAACACCATATATTTT
CASSYYEGSGNTIYF
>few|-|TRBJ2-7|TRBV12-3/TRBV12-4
TGTGCCAGCAGTGCCTGGGGGGGGCAGAAGGATGAGCAGTACTTC
CASSAWGGQKDEQYF
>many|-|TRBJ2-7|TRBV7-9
TGTGCCAGCAGCTTCAGTCCCGGCCACGAGCAGTACTTC
CASSFSPGHEQYF
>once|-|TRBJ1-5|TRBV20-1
TGCAGTGCTAGAGGGGAAAGTATCGGCAATCAGCCACAGCATTTT
CSARGESIGNQPQHF
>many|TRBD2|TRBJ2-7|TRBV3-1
TGTGCCAGCAGCTCGCATGGACTAGCGGGGTTCTACGAGCAGTACTTC
CASSSHGLAGFYEQYF